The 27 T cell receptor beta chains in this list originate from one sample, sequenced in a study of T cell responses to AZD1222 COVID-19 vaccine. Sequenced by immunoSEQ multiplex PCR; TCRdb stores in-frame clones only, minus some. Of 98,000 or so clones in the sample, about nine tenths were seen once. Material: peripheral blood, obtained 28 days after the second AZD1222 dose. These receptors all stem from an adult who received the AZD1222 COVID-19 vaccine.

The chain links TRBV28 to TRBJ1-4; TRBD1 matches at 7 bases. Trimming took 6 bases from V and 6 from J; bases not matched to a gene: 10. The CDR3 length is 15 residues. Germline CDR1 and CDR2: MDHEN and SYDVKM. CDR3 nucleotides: TGTGCCAGCAGCAAAACCGGGACAGTATATGAAAAACTGTTTTTT. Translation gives CASSKTGTVYEKLFF.

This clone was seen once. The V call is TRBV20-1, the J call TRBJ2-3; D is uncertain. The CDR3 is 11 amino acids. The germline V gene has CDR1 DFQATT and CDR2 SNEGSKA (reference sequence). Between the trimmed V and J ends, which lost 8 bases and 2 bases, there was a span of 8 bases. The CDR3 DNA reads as TGCAGTAGGTTATACACAGATACGCAGTATTTT. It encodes CSRLYTDTQYF.

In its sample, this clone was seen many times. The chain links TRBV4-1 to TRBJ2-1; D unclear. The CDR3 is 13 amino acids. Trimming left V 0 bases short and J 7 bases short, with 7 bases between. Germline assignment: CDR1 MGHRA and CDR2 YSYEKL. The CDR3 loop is CASSQEGWNEQFF. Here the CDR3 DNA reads TGCGCCAGCAGCCAAGAGGGGTGGAATGAGCAGTTCTTC.

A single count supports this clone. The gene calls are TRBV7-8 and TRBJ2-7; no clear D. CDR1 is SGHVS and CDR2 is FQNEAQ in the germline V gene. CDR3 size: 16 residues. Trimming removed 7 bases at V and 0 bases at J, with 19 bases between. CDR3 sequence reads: CASTPEWAATSYEQYF. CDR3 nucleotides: TGTGCCAGCACCCCCGAGTGGGCAGCCACCTCCTACGAGCAGTACTTC.

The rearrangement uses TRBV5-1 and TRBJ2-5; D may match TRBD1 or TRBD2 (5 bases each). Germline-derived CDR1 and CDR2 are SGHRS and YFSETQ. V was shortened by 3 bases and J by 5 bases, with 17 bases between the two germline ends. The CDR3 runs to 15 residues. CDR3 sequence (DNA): TGCGCCAGCAGCTGGGGGACGGGTCAATTGGAGACCCAGTACTTC. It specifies CASSWGTGQLETQYF.

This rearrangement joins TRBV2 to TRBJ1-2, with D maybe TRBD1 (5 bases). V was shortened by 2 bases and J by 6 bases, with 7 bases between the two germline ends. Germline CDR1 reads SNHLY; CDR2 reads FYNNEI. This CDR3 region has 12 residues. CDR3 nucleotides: TGTGCCAGCAGTGAACAGGGCCATGGCTACACCTTC. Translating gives CASSEQGHGYTF.

The CDR3 coding sequence is TGTGCCAGCAGTCGTCCTAGCGGGAGTCTTATGTACGAGCAGTACTTC. This sequence encodes CASSRPSGSLMYEQYF. J is TRBJ2-7 and V is TRBV6-2 or TRBV6-3; TRBD2 matches at 10 bases. Germline V gives CDR1 MNHEY, CDR2 SVGEGT. V lost 5 bases to trimming and J lost 4 bases; unmatched junction nucleotides: 11. This CDR3 comprises 16 residues.

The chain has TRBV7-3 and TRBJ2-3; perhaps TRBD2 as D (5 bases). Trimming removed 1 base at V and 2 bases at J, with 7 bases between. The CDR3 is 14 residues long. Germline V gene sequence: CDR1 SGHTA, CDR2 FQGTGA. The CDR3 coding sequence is TGTGCCAGCAGCTTAAACGGGATCACAGATACGCAGTATTTT. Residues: CASSLNGITDTQYF.

Here the CDR3 DNA reads TGTGCCAGCAGCGTAGGAGGCGGGAGGGCCATTTATGAGCAGTTCTTC. Translating it yields CASSVGGGRAIYEQFF. V usage is TRBV9 and J usage is TRBJ2-1, with TRBD2 matching over 9 bases. The CDR3 consists of 16 residues. CDR1 is SGDLS and CDR2 is YYNGEE in the germline V gene. The ends lost 0 bases at V and 8 bases at J; junction bases unmatched: 9. Full variable domain (remainder filled in from reference TRBV9 and TRBJ2-1): DSGVTQTPKHLITATGQRVTLRCSPRSGDLSVYWYQQSLDQGLQFLIQYYNGEERAKGNILERFSAQQFPDLHSELNLSSLELGDSALYFCASSVGGGRAIYEQFFGPGTRLTVL.

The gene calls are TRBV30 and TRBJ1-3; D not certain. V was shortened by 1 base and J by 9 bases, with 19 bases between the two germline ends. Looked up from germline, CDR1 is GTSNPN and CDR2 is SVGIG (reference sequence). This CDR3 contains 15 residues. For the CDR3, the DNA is TGTGCCTGGAGTGCCCACCGGGGAATAGGGAGCACCATATATTTT. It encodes CAWSAHRGIGSTIYF.

For the CDR3, the DNA is TGTGCCAGCAGACCCCCTAGCGGCGTCTACAATGAGCAGTTCTTC. This encodes CASRPPSGVYNEQFF. The chain links TRBV2 to TRBJ2-1; TRBD2 matches 7 bases. The CDR3 has 15 residues. Germline assignment: CDR1 SNHLY and CDR2 FYNNEI. Losses at the gene ends were 6 bases for V and 3 bases for J; bases not matched to a gene: 8.

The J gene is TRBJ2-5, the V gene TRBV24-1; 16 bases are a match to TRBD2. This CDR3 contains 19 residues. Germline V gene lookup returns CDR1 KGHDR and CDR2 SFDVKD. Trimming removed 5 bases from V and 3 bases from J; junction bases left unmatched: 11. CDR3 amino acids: CATSAPPGLAGGPEETQYF. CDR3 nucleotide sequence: TGTGCCACCAGTGCCCCCCCGGGACTAGCGGGAGGGCCGGAAGAGACCCAGTACTTC.

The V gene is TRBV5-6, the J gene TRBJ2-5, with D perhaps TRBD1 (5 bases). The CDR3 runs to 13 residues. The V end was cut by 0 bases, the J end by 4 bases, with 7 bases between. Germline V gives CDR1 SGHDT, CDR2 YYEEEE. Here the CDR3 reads CASSLAGAETQYF. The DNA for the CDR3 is TGTGCCAGCAGCTTGGCTGGGGCAGAGACCCAGTACTTC.

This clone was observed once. The CDR3 reads CASSLATPGEGGEAFF. DNA for the CDR3: TGCGCCAGCAGCTTGGCGACTCCAGGGGAGGGTGGTGAAGCTTTCTTT. The V and J genes are TRBV5-1 and TRBJ1-1, with a tentative D call TRBD1 (6 bases). V lost 0 bases to trimming and J lost 7 bases, with 19 bases between them. Germline V gene lookup returns CDR1 SGHRS and CDR2 YFSETQ. This CDR3 is built from 16 residues.

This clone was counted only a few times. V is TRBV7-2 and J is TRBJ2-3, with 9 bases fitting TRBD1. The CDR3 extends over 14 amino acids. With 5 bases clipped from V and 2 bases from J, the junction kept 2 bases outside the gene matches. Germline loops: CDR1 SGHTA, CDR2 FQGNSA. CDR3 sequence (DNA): TGTGCCAGCAGCCGGGACAGGGTCACAGATACGCAGTATTTT. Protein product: CASSRDRVTDTQYF.

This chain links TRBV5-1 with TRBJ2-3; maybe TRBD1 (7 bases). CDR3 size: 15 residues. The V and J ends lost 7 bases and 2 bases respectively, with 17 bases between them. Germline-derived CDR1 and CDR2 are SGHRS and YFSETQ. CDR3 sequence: CASAEGASVTDTQYF. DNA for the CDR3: TGCGCCAGCGCCGAGGGGGCTAGCGTCACAGATACGCAGTATTTT.

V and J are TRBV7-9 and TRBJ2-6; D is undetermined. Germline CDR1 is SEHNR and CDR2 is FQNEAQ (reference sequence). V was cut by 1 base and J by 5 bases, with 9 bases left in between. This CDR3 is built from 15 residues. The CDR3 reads CASSLGAIRANVLTF. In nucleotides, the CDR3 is TGTGCCAGCAGCTTAGGGGCTATAAGGGCCAACGTCCTGACTTTC.

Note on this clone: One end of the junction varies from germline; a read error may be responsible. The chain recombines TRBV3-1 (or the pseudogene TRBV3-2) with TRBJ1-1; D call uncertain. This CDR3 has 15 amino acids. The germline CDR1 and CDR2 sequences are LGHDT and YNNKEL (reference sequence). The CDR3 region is CVSSQTTGVDTEAFF. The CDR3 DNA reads TGTGTCAGCAGCCAGACTACTGGGGTGGATACTGAAGCTTTCTTT.

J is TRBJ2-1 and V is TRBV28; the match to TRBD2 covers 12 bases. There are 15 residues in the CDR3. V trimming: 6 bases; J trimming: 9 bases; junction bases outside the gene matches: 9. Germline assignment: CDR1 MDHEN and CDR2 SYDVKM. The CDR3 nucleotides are TGTGCCAGCAGACCCGGGACTAGCGGGCGTCGTGAGCAGTTCTTC. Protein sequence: CASRPGTSGRREQFF.

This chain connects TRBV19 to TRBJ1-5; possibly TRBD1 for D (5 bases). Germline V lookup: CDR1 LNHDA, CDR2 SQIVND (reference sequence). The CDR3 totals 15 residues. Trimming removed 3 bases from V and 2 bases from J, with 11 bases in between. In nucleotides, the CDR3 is TGTGCCAGTAGTATTCAGGGCCAAGGCAATCAGCCCCAGCATTTT. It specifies CASSIQGQGNQPQHF.

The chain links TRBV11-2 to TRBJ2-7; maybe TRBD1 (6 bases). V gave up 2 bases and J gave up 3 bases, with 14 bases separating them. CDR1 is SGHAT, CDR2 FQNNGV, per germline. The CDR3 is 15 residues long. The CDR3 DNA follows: TGTGCCAGCAGCTTAAGGGACACGCAATACTACGAGCAGTACTTC. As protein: CASSLRDTQYYEQYF.

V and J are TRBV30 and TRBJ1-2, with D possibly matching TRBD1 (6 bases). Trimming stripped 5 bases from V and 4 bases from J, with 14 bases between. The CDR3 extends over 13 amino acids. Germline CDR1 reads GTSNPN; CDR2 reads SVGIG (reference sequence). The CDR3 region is CAWAPGEGYGYTF. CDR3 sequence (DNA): TGTGCCTGGGCCCCAGGGGAGGGCTATGGCTACACCTTC. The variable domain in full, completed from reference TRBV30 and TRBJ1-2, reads SQTIHQWPATLVQPVGSPLSLECTVEGTSNPNLYWYRQAAGRGLQLLFYSVGIGQISSEVPQNLSASRPQDRQFILSSKKLLLSDSGFYLCAWAPGEGYGYTFGSGTRLTVV.

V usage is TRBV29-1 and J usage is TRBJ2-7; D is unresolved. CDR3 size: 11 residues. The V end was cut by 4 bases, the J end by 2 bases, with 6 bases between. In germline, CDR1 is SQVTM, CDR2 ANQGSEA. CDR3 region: CSVADTYEQYF. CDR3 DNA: TGCAGCGTTGCTGATACCTACGAGCAGTACTTC.

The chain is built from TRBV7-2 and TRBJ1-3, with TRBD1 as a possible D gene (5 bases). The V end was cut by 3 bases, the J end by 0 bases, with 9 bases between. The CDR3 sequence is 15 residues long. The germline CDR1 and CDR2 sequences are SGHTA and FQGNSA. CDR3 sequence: CASSFQGTSGNTIYF. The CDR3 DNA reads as TGTGCCAGCAGCTTCCAGGGCACCTCTGGAAACACCATATATTTT.

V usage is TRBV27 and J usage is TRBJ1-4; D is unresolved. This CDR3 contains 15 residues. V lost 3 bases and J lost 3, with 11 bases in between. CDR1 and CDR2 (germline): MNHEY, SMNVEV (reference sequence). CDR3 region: CASSLGPGSNEKLFF. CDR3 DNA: TGTGCCAGCAGTTTGGGTCCAGGCTCTAATGAAAAACTGTTTTTT.

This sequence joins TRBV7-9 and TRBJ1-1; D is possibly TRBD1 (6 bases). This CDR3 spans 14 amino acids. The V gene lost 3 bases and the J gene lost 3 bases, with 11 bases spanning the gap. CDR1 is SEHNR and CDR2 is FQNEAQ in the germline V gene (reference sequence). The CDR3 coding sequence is TGTGCCAGCAGCTTGGGGGGGCGGTACACTGAAGCTTTCTTT. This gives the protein CASSLGGRYTEAFF.

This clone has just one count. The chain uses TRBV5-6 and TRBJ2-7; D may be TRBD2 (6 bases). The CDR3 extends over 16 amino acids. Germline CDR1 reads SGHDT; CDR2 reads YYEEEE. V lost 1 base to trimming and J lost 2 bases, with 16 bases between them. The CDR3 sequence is CASSLWGGGVPYEQYF. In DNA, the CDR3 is TGTGCCAGCAGCTTGTGGGGTGGAGGGGTACCCTACGAGCAGTACTTC.